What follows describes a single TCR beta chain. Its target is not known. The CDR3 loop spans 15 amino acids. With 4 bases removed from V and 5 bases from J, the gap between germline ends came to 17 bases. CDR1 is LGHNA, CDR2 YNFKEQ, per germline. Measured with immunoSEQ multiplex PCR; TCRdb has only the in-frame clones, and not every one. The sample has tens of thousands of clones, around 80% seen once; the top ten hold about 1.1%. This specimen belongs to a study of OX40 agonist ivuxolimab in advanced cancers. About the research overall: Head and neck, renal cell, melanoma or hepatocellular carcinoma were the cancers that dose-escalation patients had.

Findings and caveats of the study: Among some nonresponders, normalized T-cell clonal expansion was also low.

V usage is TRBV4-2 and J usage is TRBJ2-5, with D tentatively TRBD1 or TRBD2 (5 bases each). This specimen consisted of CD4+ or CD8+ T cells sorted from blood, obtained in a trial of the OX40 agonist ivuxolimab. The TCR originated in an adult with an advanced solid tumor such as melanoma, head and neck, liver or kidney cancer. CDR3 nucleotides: TGTGCCAGCAGCCCTCGGGACGTCGTGGGTGAGACCCAGTACTTC. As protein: CASSPRDVVGETQYF.